Listed here are 30 T cell receptor beta chains from one sample, sequenced in a study of shared clonotypes between healthy human individuals. Profiled with immunoSEQ multiplex PCR; TCRdb holds only in-frame clones, not every one. The table lists roughly 1,600,000 clones, around 98.5% of them singletons. The sequenced material came from naive CD4+ T cells sorted from blood. Noted subset: CD45RA+ positively selected. The receptors shown here come from a man aged 30-40 years in good health.

The chain couples TRBV11-3 to TRBJ2-2; the match to TRBD1 covers 7 bases. The CDR3 runs to 15 residues. Losses at the gene ends were 5 bases for V and 1 base for J; bases not matched to a gene: 4. Germline V gene sequence: CDR1 SGHNT, CDR2 YENEEA. The CDR3 loop reads CASSQQGQNTGELFF. Here the CDR3 DNA reads TGTGCCAGCAGCCAACAGGGGCAGAACACCGGGGAGCTGTTTTTT.

The chain uses TRBV10-1 and TRBJ2-3, with 8 bases matching TRBD2. Losses at the gene ends were 8 bases for V and 2 bases for J; bases not matched to a gene: 9. This CDR3 spans 15 amino acids. Looked up from germline, CDR1 is WNHNN and CDR2 is SYGVQD (reference sequence). The CDR3 spells CASRKTSEDTDTQYF. In nucleotides, the CDR3 is TGCGCCAGCCGAAAGACTAGCGAGGACACAGATACGCAGTATTTT.

The chain uses TRBV7-6 and TRBJ2-2, with 8 bases that match TRBD1. Germline lookup yields CDR1 SGHVS and CDR2 FNYEAQ. The ends lost 6 bases at V and 2 bases at J; junction bases unmatched: 14. This CDR3 comprises 18 residues. In DNA form, the CDR3 reads TGTGCCAGCAGTCCTGAGCTTCAGGGGGCTGTTAACACCGGGGAGCTGTTTTTT. This codes for CASSPELQGAVNTGELFF.

The chain links TRBV7-2 to TRBJ2-7; D unclear. CDR3 length equals 15 residues. Trimming shortened V by 4 bases and J by 4 bases, and 17 bases separated the two germline ends. CDR1 and CDR2 from the germline V gene are SGHTA and FQGNSA. CDR3 sequence reads: CASSSIFGSSYEQYF. Written as DNA, the CDR3 is TGTGCCAGCAGCTCCATCTTCGGTTCTTCATACGAGCAGTACTTC.

The chain combines TRBV10-1 with TRBJ2-1; D remains ambiguous. Germline CDR1 is WNHNN and CDR2 is SYGVQD (reference sequence). V lost 5 bases and J lost 4, with 0 bases in between. The CDR3 covers 10 residues. The CDR3 bases are TGCGCCAGCAGTTACAATGAGCAGTTCTTC. This translates into CASSYNEQFF.

The DNA for the CDR3 is TGTGCCAGCAGCGATAGAAAGAGTGGGGCCAACGTCCTGACTTTC. Translated: CASSDRKSGANVLTF. The V gene is TRBV5-4, the J gene TRBJ2-6; D remains unclear. CDR3 size: 15 residues. The germline gives CDR1 SGHNT, CDR2 YYREEE (reference sequence). V was trimmed by 4 bases and J by 3 bases, leaving 11 bases between them.

The rearrangement uses TRBV5-1 and TRBJ1-1, with D unresolved. V shed 2 bases and J shed 5 bases, with 7 bases lying between them. CDR1 SGHRS and CDR2 YFSETQ come from the germline V gene. The length of the CDR3 is 12 residues. This chain's CDR3 is CASSFAGTEAFF. CDR3 DNA sequence: TGCGCCAGCAGCTTTGCGGGGACTGAAGCTTTCTTT. The variable domain in full, with the rest retrieved from reference TRBV5-1 and TRBJ1-1, is KAGVTQTPRYLIKTRGQQVTLSCSPISGHRSVSWYQQTPGQGLQFLFEYFSETQRNKGNFPGRFSGRQFSNSRSEMNVSTLELGDSALYLCASSFAGTEAFFGQGTRLTVV.

The V gene is TRBV27, the J gene TRBJ2-7, with 9 bases identical to TRBD1. The CDR3 runs 18 residues. CDR1 and CDR2 from the germline V gene are MNHEY and SMNVEV (reference sequence). After removal of 4 bases from V and 1 base from J, the junction contained 14 bases not matched to a gene. The CDR3: CASSSLRFGTGRSYEQYF. The CDR3 nucleotides read TGTGCCAGCAGTTCGCTCCGCTTTGGGACAGGGAGATCCTACGAGCAGTACTTC.

The J gene is TRBJ2-1, the V gene TRBV2; perhaps TRBD2 as D (5 bases). V was clipped by 0 bases and J by 7 bases, with 7 bases between them. The CDR3 is 13 residues long. In germline, CDR1 is SNHLY, CDR2 FYNNEI. In DNA, the CDR3 is TGTGCCAGCAGTGAAGCTCGGAGGAATGAGCAGTTCTTC. This translates into CASSEARRNEQFF.

The gene calls are TRBV5-1 and TRBJ2-7; 8 positions match TRBD1. The CDR3 spans 14 residues. V was clipped by 2 bases and J by 7 bases; unmatched bases: 8. Per germline, CDR1 SGHRS and CDR2 YFSETQ. CDR3: CASSFLGTGGEQYF. The CDR3 coding sequence is TGCGCCAGCAGCTTCTTGGGCACAGGGGGTGAGCAGTACTTC.

J is TRBJ2-7 and V is TRBV6-1; D may be TRBD1 (5 bases). Germline-derived CDR1 and CDR2 are MNHNS and SASEGT. The CDR3 has 15 residues. Deletions cut 7 bases from V and 3 bases from J, with 19 bases between. The DNA of the CDR3 is TGTGCCAGCAATCCATCCTCGTCAGGGTACTACGAGCAGTACTTC. Translating gives CASNPSSSGYYEQYF.

V gene TRBV29-1 combines with J gene TRBJ2-1; 7 bases fit TRBD2. With 6 bases clipped from V and 7 bases from J, the junction kept 15 bases outside the gene matches. Germline V gene sequence: CDR1 SQVTM, CDR2 ANQGSEA. The CDR3 spans 15 residues. The CDR3 DNA sequence: TGCAGCGTCGGAGTCCCCGGGCGGGAGTTGAATGAGCAGTTCTTC. This translates into CSVGVPGRELNEQFF.

The V gene is TRBV28, the J gene TRBJ2-1; 10 positions agree with TRBD1. Germline-derived CDR1 and CDR2 are MDHEN and SYDVKM. The CDR3 has 17 residues. J gave up 7 bases and V 4 bases, and 13 bases lay outside the gene matches. The CDR3 DNA reads as TGTGCCAGCAGTTCAGGGGCCCTCGGGGACAGGGGTAATGAGCAGTTCTTC. It yields the protein CASSSGALGDRGNEQFF.

The rearrangement uses TRBV19 and TRBJ1-1; TRBD1 matches 7 bases. Germline CDR1 is LNHDA and CDR2 is SQIVND (reference sequence). J gave up 7 bases and V 6 bases, and 8 bases lay outside the gene matches. The CDR3 is made up of 13 amino acids. The CDR3 is CASRPGTAVEAFF. In DNA, the CDR3 is TGTGCCAGTAGGCCCGGGACAGCCGTTGAAGCTTTCTTT.

This chain joins TRBV4-3 and TRBJ1-1, with D maybe TRBD1 (6 bases). This CDR3 spans 14 amino acids. V gave up 1 base and J gave up 7 bases, with 13 bases separating them. CDR1 is LGHNA and CDR2 is YSLEER in the germline V gene. The CDR3 DNA is TGCGCCAGCAGCCAAGCGACAGGTAGAGTTGAAGCTTTCTTT. This codes for CASSQATGRVEAFF.

This sequence joins TRBV10-1 and TRBJ2-7; maybe TRBD1 (5 bases). Germline CDR1 is WNHNN and CDR2 is SYGVQD (reference sequence). The CDR3 sequence is 12 residues long. The V end lost 3 bases, the J end lost 3 bases, and 6 bases lay between the germline ends. The CDR3 DNA sequence: TGCGCCAGCAGTGAAAGGGGCTACGAGCAGTACTTC. It yields the protein CASSERGYEQYF.

The chain carries TRBV11-2 and TRBJ2-2; TRBD2 is a possible D gene (6 bases). The ends were cut back, 5 bases at V and 5 bases at J, with 18 bases in the middle. Germline CDR1 reads SGHAT; CDR2 reads FQNNGV. The CDR3 runs to 16 residues. The CDR3, as DNA: TGTGCCAGCAGCCCTTACGTTGGAGGGAAGACCGGGGAGCTGTTTTTT. It is translated as CASSPYVGGKTGELFF.

The chain joins TRBV7-2 to TRBJ2-2, with TRBD1 matching 8 bases. Germline CDR1 SGHTA, CDR2 FQGNSA. V shed 10 bases, J shed 5 bases, and the junction held 6 bases outside the gene matches. The CDR3 contains 13 residues. CDR3 bases: TGTGCCACCAGGGACAGGTTAACCGGGGAGCTGTTTTTT. It is translated as CATRDRLTGELFF.

The gene calls are TRBV5-1 and TRBJ1-2; no reliable D call. V lost 2 bases to trimming and J lost 6 bases, with 11 bases between them. Looked up from germline, CDR1 is SGHRS and CDR2 is YFSETQ. The CDR3 is made up of 13 amino acids. The CDR3 region has the DNA TGCGCCAGCAGCTTTGAACCGCGCGATGGCTACACCTTC. Residues: CASSFEPRDGYTF.

CDR3 protein: CASSPRQGAIFEQFF. As DNA, the CDR3 is TGTGCCAGCTCACCACGCCAGGGGGCAATCTTCGAGCAGTTCTTC. The chain couples TRBV18 to TRBJ2-1; 8 nucleotides line up with TRBD1. Trimming removed 1 base from V and 10 bases from J; junction bases left unmatched: 9. Germline CDR1 KGHSH, CDR2 LQKENI. The CDR3 is 15 residues long.

J is TRBJ2-2 and V is TRBV7-8, with 14 positions matching TRBD2. After removal of 5 bases from V and 7 bases from J, the junction contained 6 bases not matched to a gene. The CDR3 consists of 16 residues. The germline gives CDR1 SGHVS, CDR2 FQNEAQ. DNA of the CDR3: TGTGCCAGCAGCCGGGGACTAGCGGGAGTTAGCGGGGAGCTGTTTTTT. This translates into CASSRGLAGVSGELFF.

This chain links TRBV7-2 with TRBJ2-7, with a tentative D call TRBD1 (7 bases). Germline V gene data show CDR1 as SGHTA and CDR2 as FQGNSA. The CDR3 is made up of 15 amino acids. Trimming cost V 5 bases and J 6 bases, with 20 bases left between them. The CDR3 DNA follows: TGTGCCAGCAGCGGAGGGCGACAGGGCCTTGGCGAGCAGTACTTC. It specifies CASSGGRQGLGEQYF.

J is TRBJ2-3 and V is TRBV6-6; D may be TRBD1 (5 bases). Germline lookup yields CDR1 MNHNY and CDR2 SVGAGI (reference sequence). V shed 7 bases and J shed 0 bases, with 14 bases lying between them. The CDR3 length is 15 residues. CDR3 sequence reads: CASTSQGASTDTQYF. Here the CDR3 DNA reads TGTGCCAGCACCTCGCAGGGTGCTAGCACAGATACGCAGTATTTT.

The rearrangement links TRBV7-7 to TRBJ2-1; a weak D match, TRBD2 (6 bases). The V and J ends lost 1 base and 0 bases respectively, with 7 bases between them. This CDR3 contains 15 residues. Germline CDR1 SSHAT, CDR2 FNYEAQ (reference sequence). The CDR3 DNA sequence: TGTGCCAGCAGCTTAGGCGGGGACTCCTACAATGAGCAGTTCTTC. Protein product: CASSLGGDSYNEQFF.

V and J are TRBV9 and TRBJ2-1, with 7 positions matching TRBD1. In germline, CDR1 is SGDLS, CDR2 YYNGEE. Trimming cost V 0 bases and J 12 bases; bases outside gene matches: 12. The CDR3 runs 15 residues. CDR3 DNA sequence: TGTGCCAGCAGCGTAGAATCTGTACAGGGGCTTGGGCAGTTCTTC. It codes for CASSVESVQGLGQFF.

This chain links TRBV28 with TRBJ2-2; no definite D call. This CDR3 contains 14 residues. Germline CDR1 and CDR2: MDHEN and SYDVKM. Trimming removed 2 bases at V and 0 bases at J, with 4 bases between. The CDR3 DNA sequence: TGTGCCAGCAGTTTACCGGCGAACACCGGGGAGCTGTTTTTT. This translates into CASSLPANTGELFF.

This chain links TRBV18 with TRBJ2-1; no firm D call. The CDR3 sequence is 15 residues long. The V end was cut by 0 bases, the J end by 0 bases, with 6 bases between. Germline lookup yields CDR1 KGHSH and CDR2 LQKENI. The CDR3 loop reads CASSPPLRSYNEQFF. DNA of the CDR3: TGTGCCAGCTCACCACCTTTACGCTCCTACAATGAGCAGTTCTTC.

This clone showed up just once. V is TRBV7-2 and J is TRBJ2-5; 11 nucleotides align to TRBD1. This CDR3 has 15 amino acids. Germline V gene lookup returns CDR1 SGHTA and CDR2 FQGNSA. Trimming removed 5 bases from V and 4 bases from J; junction bases left unmatched: 6. The CDR3 DNA reads TGTGCCAGCAGCGTTTCCGGGACAGGGGGAGAGACCCAGTACTTC. Protein: CASSVSGTGGETQYF.

The CDR3 region is CATSRGSRLITYEQYF. In nucleotides, the CDR3 is TGTGCCACCAGCAGAGGTAGCAGATTAATTACCTACGAGCAGTACTTC. The rearrangement uses TRBV15 and TRBJ2-7; D is unclear. The CDR3 runs to 16 residues. The V end was cut by 1 base, the J end by 2 bases, with 15 bases between. Per germline, CDR1 LNHNV and CDR2 YYDKDF (reference sequence).

The chain uses TRBV4-3 and TRBJ2-2; D might be TRBD1 (6 bases). From germline, CDR1 is LGHNA and CDR2 YSLEER. The CDR3 consists of 17 residues. V was trimmed by 1 base and J by 7 bases, leaving 19 bases between them. DNA of the CDR3: TGCGCCAGCAGCCAAGCCCAGGGGACCCTCCTGCGCGGGGAGCTGTTTTTT. This codes for CASSQAQGTLLRGELFF.